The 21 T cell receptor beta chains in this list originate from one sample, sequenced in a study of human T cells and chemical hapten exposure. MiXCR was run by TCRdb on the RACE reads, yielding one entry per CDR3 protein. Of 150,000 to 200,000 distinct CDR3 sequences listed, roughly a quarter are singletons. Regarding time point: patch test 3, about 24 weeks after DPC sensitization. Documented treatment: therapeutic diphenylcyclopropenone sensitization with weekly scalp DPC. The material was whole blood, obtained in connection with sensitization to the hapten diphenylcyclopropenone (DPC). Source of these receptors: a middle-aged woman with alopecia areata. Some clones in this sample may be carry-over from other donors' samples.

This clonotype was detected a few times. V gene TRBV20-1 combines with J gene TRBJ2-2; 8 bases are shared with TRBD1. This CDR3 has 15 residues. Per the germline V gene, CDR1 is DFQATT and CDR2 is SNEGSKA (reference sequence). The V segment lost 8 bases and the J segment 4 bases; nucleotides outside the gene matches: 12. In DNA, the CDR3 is TGCAGTCTTCGTTATCAGGGGGCCTTCACCGGGGAGCTGTTTTTT. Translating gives CSLRYQGAFTGELFF.

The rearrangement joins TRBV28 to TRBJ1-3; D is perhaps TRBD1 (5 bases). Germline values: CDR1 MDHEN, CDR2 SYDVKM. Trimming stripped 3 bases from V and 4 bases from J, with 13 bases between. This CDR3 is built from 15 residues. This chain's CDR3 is CASSFHTGAGNTIYF. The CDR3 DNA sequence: TGTGCCAGCAGTTTCCATACAGGAGCGGGAAACACCATATATTTT.

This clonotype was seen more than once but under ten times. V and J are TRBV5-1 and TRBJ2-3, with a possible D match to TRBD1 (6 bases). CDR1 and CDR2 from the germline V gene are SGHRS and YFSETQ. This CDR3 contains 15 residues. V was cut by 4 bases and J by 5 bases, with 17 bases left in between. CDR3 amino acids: CASSPGHTGLDTQYF. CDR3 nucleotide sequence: TGCGCCAGCAGCCCGGGACACACGGGGCTAGATACGCAGTATTTT.

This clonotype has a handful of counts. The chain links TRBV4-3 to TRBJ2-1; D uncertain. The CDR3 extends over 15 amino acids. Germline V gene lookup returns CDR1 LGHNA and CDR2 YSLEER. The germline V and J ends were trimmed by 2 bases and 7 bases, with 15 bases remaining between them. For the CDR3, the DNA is TGCGCCAGCAGCCAACGGCTCATTCCTGGGAATGAGCAGTTCTTC. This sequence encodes CASSQRLIPGNEQFF.

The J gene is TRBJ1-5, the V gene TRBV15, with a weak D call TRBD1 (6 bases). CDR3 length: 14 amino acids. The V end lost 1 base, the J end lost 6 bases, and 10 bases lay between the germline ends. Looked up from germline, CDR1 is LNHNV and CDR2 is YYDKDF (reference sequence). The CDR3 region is CATSRVGGVQPQHF. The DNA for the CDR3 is TGTGCCACCAGCAGAGTAGGGGGTGTTCAGCCCCAGCATTTT. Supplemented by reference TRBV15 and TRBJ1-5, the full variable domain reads DAMVIQNPRYQVTQFGKPVTLSCSQTLNHNVMYWYQQKSSQAPKLLFHYYDKDFNNEADTPDNFQSRRPNTSFCFLDIRSPGLGDTAMYLCATSRVGGVQPQHFGDGTRLSIL.

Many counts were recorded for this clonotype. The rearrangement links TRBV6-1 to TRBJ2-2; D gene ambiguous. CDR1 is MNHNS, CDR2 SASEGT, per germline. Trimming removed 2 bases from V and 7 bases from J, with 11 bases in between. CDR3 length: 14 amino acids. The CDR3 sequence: CASSERSVGGELFF. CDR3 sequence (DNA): TGTGCCAGCAGTGAAAGAAGTGTCGGCGGGGAGCTGTTTTTT.

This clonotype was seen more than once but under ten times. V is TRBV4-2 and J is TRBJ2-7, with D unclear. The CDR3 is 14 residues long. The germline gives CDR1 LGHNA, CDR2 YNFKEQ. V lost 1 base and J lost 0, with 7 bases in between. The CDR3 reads CASSQVGSSYEQYF. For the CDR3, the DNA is TGTGCCAGCAGCCAAGTCGGAAGCTCCTACGAGCAGTACTTC.

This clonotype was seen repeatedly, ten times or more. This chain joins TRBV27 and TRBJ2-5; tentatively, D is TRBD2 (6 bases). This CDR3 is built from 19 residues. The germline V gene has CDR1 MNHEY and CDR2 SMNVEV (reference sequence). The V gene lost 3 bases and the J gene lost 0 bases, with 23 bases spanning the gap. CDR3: CASSLAPPGIAVYQETQYF. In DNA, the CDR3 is TGTGCCAGCAGTTTGGCCCCCCCGGGGATAGCGGTGTACCAAGAGACCCAGTACTTC.

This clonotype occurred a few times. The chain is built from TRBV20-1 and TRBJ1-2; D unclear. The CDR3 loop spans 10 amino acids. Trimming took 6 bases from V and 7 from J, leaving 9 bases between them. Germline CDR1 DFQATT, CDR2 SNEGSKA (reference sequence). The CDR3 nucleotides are TGCAGTGCCCCCCAGAGTGGCTACACCTTC. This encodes CSAPQSGYTF.

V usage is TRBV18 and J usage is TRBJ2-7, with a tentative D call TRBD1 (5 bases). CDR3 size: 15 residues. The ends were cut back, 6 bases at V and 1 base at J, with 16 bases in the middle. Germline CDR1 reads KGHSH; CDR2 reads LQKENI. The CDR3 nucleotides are TGTGCCAGCTCTCTAATGGCAGGGTATTCCTACGAGCAGTACTTC. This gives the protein CASSLMAGYSYEQYF. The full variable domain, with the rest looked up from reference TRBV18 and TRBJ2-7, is NAGVMQNPRHLVRRRGQEARLRCSPMKGHSHVYWYRQLPEEGLKFMVYLQKENIIDESGMPKERFSAEFPKEGPSILRIQQVVRGDSAAYFCASSLMAGYSYEQYFGPGTRLTVT.

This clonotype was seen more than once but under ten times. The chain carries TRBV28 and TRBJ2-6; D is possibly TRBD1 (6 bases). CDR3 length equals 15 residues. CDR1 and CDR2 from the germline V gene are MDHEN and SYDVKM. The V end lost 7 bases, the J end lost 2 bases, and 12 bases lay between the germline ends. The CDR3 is CASIQAGAGANVLTF. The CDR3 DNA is TGTGCCAGCATCCAAGCAGGGGCTGGGGCCAACGTCCTGACTTTC.

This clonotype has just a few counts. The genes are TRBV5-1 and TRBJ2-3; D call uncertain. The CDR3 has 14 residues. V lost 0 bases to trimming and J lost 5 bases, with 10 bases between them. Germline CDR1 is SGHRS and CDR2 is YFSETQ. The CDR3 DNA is TGCGCCAGCAGCTTGGCCCGTACGCGAGATACGCAGTATTTT. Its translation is CASSLARTRDTQYF.

The CDR3 here is CSARDSGGAGNQPQHF. DNA of the CDR3: TGCAGTGCTAGAGATTCAGGGGGAGCGGGCAATCAGCCCCAGCATTTT. This chain links TRBV20-1 with TRBJ1-5; 7 nucleotides agree with TRBD1. This CDR3 spans 16 amino acids. Germline V lookup: CDR1 DFQATT, CDR2 SNEGSKA (reference sequence). V was clipped by 0 bases and J by 2 bases; unmatched bases: 7.

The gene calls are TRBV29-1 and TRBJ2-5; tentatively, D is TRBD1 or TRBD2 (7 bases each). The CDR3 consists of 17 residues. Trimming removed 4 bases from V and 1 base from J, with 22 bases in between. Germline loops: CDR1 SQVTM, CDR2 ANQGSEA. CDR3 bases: TGCAGCGTTGCCGGGCAGGGGGTTGCGGGAGTCCAAGAGACCCAGTACTTC. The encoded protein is CSVAGQGVAGVQETQYF. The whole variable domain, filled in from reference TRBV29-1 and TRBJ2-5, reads SAVISQKPSRDICQRGTSLTIQCQVDSQVTMMFWYRQQPGQSLTLIATANQGSEATYESGFVIDKFPISRPNLTFSTLTVSNMSPEDSSIYLCSVAGQGVAGVQETQYFGPGTRLLVL.

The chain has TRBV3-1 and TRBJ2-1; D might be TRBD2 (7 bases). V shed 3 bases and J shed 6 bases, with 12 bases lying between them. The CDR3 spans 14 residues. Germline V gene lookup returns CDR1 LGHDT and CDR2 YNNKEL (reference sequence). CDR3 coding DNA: TGTGCCAGCAGCCAGGGAGGGGGTTTCAATGAGCAGTTCTTC. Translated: CASSQGGGFNEQFF.

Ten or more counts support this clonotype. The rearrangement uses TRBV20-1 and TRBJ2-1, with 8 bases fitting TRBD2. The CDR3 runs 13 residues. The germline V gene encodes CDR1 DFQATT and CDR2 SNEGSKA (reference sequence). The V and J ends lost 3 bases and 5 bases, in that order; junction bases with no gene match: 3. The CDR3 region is CSASGGANNEQFF. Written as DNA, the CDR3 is TGCAGTGCTAGCGGGGGGGCGAACAATGAGCAGTTCTTC.

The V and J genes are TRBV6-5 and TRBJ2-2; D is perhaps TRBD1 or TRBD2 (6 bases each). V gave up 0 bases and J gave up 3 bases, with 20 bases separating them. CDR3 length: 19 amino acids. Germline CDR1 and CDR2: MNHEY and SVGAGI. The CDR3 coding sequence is TGTGCCAGCAGTTACTCGTTGGTTACCGGGGGCGCGGACACCGGGGAGCTGTTTTTT. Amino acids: CASSYSLVTGGADTGELFF.

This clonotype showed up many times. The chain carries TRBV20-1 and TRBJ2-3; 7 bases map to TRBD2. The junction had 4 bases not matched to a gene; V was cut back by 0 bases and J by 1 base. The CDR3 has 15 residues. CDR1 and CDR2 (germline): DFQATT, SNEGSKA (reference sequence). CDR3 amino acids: CSARDVGGGTDTQYF. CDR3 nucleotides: TGCAGTGCTAGAGACGTGGGAGGGGGCACAGATACGCAGTATTTT.

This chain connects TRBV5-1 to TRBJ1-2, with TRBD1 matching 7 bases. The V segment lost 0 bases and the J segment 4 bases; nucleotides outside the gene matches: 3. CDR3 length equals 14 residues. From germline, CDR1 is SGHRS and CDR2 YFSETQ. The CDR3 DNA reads TGCGCCAGCAGCTTGGAGGGGACAGCCTATGGCTACACCTTC. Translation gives CASSLEGTAYGYTF.

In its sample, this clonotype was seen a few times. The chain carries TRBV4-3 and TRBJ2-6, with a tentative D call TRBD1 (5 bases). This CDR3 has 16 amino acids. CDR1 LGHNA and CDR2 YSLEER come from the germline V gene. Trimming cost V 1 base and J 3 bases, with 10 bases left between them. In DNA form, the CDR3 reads TGCGCCAGCAGCCAAGTTCTCAGGGTTGGGGCCAACGTCCTGACTTTC. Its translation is CASSQVLRVGANVLTF.

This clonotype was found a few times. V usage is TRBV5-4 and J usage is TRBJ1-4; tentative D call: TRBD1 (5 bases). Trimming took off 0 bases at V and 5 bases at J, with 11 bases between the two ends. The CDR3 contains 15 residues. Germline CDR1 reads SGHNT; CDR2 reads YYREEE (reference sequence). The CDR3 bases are TGTGCCAGCAGCTTGGCTCAGGGCCCAAATGAAAAACTGTTTTTT. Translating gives CASSLAQGPNEKLFF.